The entry below describes one TCR beta chain. At least ten counts were recorded for this clonotype. No cognate antigen has been identified for it. The sample holds no much larger clone one base away, and base qualities are not on file. To prepare the library, 5' RACE was applied. The instrument was a NextSeq 500. Unique molecular identifiers were attached to individual cDNA molecules in the TCR library protocol so that sequencing error and PCR bias could be corrected. TCR alpha and beta chains were both sequenced, and the abundances of alpha and beta sequences in each sample were closely correlated with each other. The authors' analysis ran thus. Decombinator V4 was used to annotate TCR sequences for V gene, J gene and CDR3. TCRs were defined as expanded if a significant change between any two time points was detected under a Poisson model with p below 0.0001. Abundances of TCRs were expressed as counts per million after normalisation to the total number of TCRs sequenced in each sample. MAIT TCRs were defined by TRAV1-2 paired with TRAJ12, TRAJ20 or TRAJ33, and iNKT TCRs by TRAV10 paired with TRAJ18. VDJdb, accessed 1 November 2021, was searched for CMV, EBV and SARS-CoV-2 annotated TCRs, excluding TCRs annotated for multiple antigens. TCRdb ran its own pipeline on the public reads, namely fastp trimming at Q25 and MiXCR clone calling, and kept in-frame beta chains. CDR3 protein duplicates are merged, each entry listing the most common genes and DNA. The V and J calls follow TCRdb's processing rather than the paper's. The sample table shows some 33,000 distinct CDR3 sequences, and 4.5% to 7% are seen once. Jointly, the top ten make up 13% of the sample.

As encoded in the germline V gene (reference sequence), CDR1 is SEHNR while CDR2 is FQNEAQ. The CDR3 starts with the cysteine, ends with the phenylalanine, and has 11 residues. Just CDR3 DNA is preserved here, 33 bases in frame from base 1. V is clipped by 1 base and J by 3 bases, and the sequence between their germline boundaries is 0 bases long. The study was a case-control design nested within a healthcare worker cohort in London, UK, with weekly nasopharyngeal swab PCR tests and blood sampling. Healthcare workers were enrolled in the week of the UK lockdown, from 23 to 31 March 2020, and were followed every week for up to roughly 15 weeks. The data were taken from a study of early T cells in non-severe SARS-CoV-2 infection (dated by TCRdb to the early 2020s). Background for the entire study: TCR sequencing used bulk RNA from unsorted whole blood, so alpha and beta chains could not be paired.

What the authors observed across the whole study: VDJdb matching was skewed toward anti-spike CD8 responses and likely underestimated virus-specific expansions, missing private and CD4 specificities.

The rearrangement joined TRBV7-9 to TRBJ1-1; the D gene identity is not certain. The sample taken for sequencing was whole blood. The receptor's source is an adult who was a healthcare worker with PCR-confirmed SARS-CoV-2 infection or an uninfected control (not recorded which). The CDR3 protein: CASSLDTEAFF. The bases read TGTGCCAGCAGCTTAGACACTGAAGCTTTCTTT.